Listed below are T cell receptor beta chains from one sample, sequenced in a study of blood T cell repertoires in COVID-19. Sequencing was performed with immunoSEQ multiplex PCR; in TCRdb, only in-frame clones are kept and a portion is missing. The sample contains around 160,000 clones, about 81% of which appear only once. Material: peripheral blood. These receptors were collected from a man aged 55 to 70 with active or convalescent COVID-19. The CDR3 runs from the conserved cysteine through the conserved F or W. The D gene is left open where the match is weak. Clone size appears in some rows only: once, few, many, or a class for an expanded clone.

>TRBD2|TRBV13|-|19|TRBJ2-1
TGTGCCAGCAGCTCTCTGGGGCTAGCGGGGGTGGTCGGGGTCAATGAGCAGTTCTTC
CASSSLGLAGVVGVNEQFF
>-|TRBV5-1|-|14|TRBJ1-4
TGCGCCAGCAGCTGGGGAGGGGCAGGTGAAAAACTGTTTTTT
CASSWGGAGEKLFF
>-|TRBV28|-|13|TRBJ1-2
TGTGCCAGCAGTTTATCGGGGACAAATGGCTACACCTTC
CASSLSGTNGYTF
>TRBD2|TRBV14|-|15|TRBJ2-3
TGTGCCAGCACGGCTAGCGGGAAGAGCACAGATACGCAGTATTTT
CASTASGKSTDTQYF
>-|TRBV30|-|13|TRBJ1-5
TGTGCCCCTAACGGGCAGGGAAGTCAGCCCCAGCATTTT
CAPNGQGSQPQHF
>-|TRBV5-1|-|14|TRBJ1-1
TGCGCCAGCAGCGAGGGACTGCCGAACACTGAAGCTTTCTTT
CASSEGLPNTEAFF
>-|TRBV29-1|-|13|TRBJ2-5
TGCAGCGTTGGGGAACTAGCCGCCAAGACCCAGTACTTC
CSVGELAAKTQYF
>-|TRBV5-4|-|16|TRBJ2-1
TGTGCCAGCAGCTCCCGAGGGGGGGGAGAGTACAATGAGCAGTTCTTC
CASSSRGGGEYNEQFF
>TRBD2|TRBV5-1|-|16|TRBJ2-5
TGCGCCAGCAGCTTGGTCCCTAGCGGGAGAGGGGAGACCCAGTACTTC
CASSLVPSGRGETQYF
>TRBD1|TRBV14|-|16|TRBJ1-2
TGTGCCAGCAGCCAAGGACAGGGCTGGACTAACTATGGCTACACCTTC
CASSQGQGWTNYGYTF
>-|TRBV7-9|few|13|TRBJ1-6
TGTGCCAGCAGCCCCCAGAGGGTTTCACCCCTCCACTTT
CASSPQRVSPLHF
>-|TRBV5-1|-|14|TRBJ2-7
TGCACCAGCAGCCCTACCCTTGAGCCGAGCGAGCAGTACTTC
CTSSPTLEPSEQYF
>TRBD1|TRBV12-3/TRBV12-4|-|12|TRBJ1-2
TGTGCCAGCAGCGGACAGGGGGATGGCTACACCTTC
CASSGQGDGYTF
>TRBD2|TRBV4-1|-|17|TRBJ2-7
TGCGCCAGCAGCCAAGAGGTACTAGCGGGGGGCCCCTACGAGCAGTACTTC
CASSQEVLAGGPYEQYF
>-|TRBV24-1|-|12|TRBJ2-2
TGTGCCACCAGGAGACAGACTGGGGAGCTGTTTTTT
CATRRQTGELFF
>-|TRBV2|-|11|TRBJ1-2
TGTGCCAGCAGCCAAACAGTAGGCTACACCTTC
CASSQTVGYTF
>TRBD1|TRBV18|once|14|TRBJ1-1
TGTGCCAGCTCACCGGGACAGCAGAACACTGAAGCTTTCTTT
CASSPGQQNTEAFF
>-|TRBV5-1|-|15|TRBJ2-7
TGCGCCAGCAGCTGGTCCGGGACGGGAGCCTACGAGCAGTACTTC
CASSWSGTGAYEQYF
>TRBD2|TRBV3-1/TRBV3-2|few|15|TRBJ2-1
TGTGCCAGCAGCGACACTAGCGGGGGCTACAATGAGCAGTTCTTC
CASSDTSGGYNEQFF
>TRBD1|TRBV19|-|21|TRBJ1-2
TGTGCCAGTAGTATTCGAGGCGGCAGGGGGCGCAAAAATTTCGAGGTCTATGGCTACACCTTC
CASSIRGGRGRKNFEVYGYTF
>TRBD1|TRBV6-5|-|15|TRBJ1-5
TGTGCCAGCAGACCTCGGACAGGGGGAGGCCAGCCCCAGCATTTT
CASRPRTGGGQPQHF
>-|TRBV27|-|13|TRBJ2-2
TGTGCCAGCAGCCCTACAGGGCTCGGGGAGCTGTTTTTT
CASSPTGLGELFF
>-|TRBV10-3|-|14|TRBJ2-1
TGTGCCATCAGTGGGGAGGGGACAAGGAATGAGCAGTTCTTC
CAISGEGTRNEQFF
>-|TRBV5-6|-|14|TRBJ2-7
TGTGCCAGCAGTCGGATGGGGCAGACCTACGAGCAGTACTTC
CASSRMGQTYEQYF
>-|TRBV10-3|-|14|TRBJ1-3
TGTGCCATCAGCAGCAGGGTCTACGGAAACACCATATATTTT
CAISSRVYGNTIYF
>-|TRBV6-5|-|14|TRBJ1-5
TGTGCCAGCACCACCCTATTTAGCAATCAGCCCCAGCATTTT
CASTTLFSNQPQHF
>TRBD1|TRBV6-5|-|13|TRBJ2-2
TGTGCCAGCAGTTCACAGGGGGCAGGGGAGCTGTTTTTT
CASSSQGAGELFF
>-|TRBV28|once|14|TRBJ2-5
TGTGCCAGCACCCTGAGGGAGGACCAAGAGACCCAGTACTTC
CASTLREDQETQYF
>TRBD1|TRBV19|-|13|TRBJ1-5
TGTGCCAGTACCACAGGGGTTCTTCAGCCCCAGCATTTT
CASTTGVLQPQHF
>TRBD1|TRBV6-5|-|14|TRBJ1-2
TGTGCCAGCAGTTACTCCGACAGGGCCAGGGGCTACACCTTC
CASSYSDRARGYTF
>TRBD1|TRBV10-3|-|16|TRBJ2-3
TGTGCCATCAGTGAGTCGGCAGGGGGATTTAGGGATACGCAGTATTTT
CAISESAGGFRDTQYF
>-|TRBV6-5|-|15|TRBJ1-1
TGTGCCAGCAGACCCCCAGGGGCGCTTCGGACTGAAGCTTTCTTT
CASRPPGALRTEAFF
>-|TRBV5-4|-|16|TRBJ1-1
TGTGCCAGCAGCTTGGTACTTAGGGGGACGAACACTGAAGCTTTCTTT
CASSLVLRGTNTEAFF
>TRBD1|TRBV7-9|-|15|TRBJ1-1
TGTGCCAGCAGCTCGGGACAGGGGGAAGGGGTTGCCGCTTTCTTT
CASSSGQGEGVAAFF
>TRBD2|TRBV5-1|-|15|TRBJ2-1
TGCGCCAGCAGCTTTAGCGGGAGGACAGAAAATGAGCAGTTCTTC
CASSFSGRTENEQFF
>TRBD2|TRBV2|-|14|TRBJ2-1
TGTGCCAGCAGTGAACGGGTAGCGGGGGTCGAGCAGTTCTTC
CASSERVAGVEQFF
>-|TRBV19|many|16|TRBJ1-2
TGTGCCAGTAGTATAGGCCCGACAGGAAACTACTATGGCTACACCTTC
CASSIGPTGNYYGYTF
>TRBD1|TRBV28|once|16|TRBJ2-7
TGTGCCAGCAGTACCGCCGGGACAGGGAAAACCTACGAGCAGTACTTC
CASSTAGTGKTYEQYF
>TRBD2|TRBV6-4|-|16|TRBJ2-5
TGTGCCAGCAGTGAGTCCGGGACTAGCGGGAGCGAGACCCAGTACTTC
CASSESGTSGSETQYF